These 32 T cell receptor beta chains were sequenced from one sample in a study of shared clonotypes between healthy human individuals (dated by TCRdb to the early 2020s). Receptor amplification or capture employed the immunoSEQ multiplex PCR assay. This is the immuneACCESS table as TCRdb keeps it, with only in-frame sequences that have V and J called. A part of the clones is gone; compared with another copy, unresolved V genes explain less than half, and the rest is unexplained. In this sample the table shows hundreds of thousands of clones, roughly 96% of which occur a single time. In total, the top ten clones hold about 0.32% of the sample. Sample: memory CD8+ T cells sorted from blood. The cell subset or site tag for this specimen amounts to: CD45RO+ cells pooled with CCR7-negative TemRA cells. The receptors stem from a man between 25 and 39 years old in good health.

The V call is TRBV19, the J call TRBJ2-7; D unclear. Germline values: CDR1 LNHDA, CDR2 SQIVND (reference sequence). The CDR3 contains 14 residues. V lost 7 bases to trimming and J lost 2 bases, with 15 bases between them. CDR3 nucleotide sequence: TGTGCCAGTAAGGCTACGGGCTTGACCTACGAGCAGTACTTC. Its translation: CASKATGLTYEQYF.

CDR3 in amino acids: CASSLGGTSVSDTQYF. The CDR3 DNA reads TGCGCCAGCAGCTTGGGGGGGACTAGTGTCTCAGATACGCAGTATTTT. V usage is TRBV5-1 and J usage is TRBJ2-3; 8 bases are a match to TRBD2. The V gene's germline CDR1 is SGHRS and CDR2 YFSETQ. Unmatched junction bases numbered 7, after V lost 0 bases and J lost 4 bases. The CDR3 is 16 residues long.

J is TRBJ2-7 and V is TRBV27; 12 positions agree with TRBD1. Germline lookup yields CDR1 MNHEY and CDR2 SMNVEV (reference sequence). The CDR3 has 16 residues. The V gene end was trimmed by 6 bases and the J gene end by 3 bases; junction bases not matched to a gene: 9. In DNA, the CDR3 is TGTGCCAGCAGACCGGGACAGGGGGCACAAGGCTACGAGCAGTACTTC. Residues: CASRPGQGAQGYEQYF.

The chain is built from TRBV9 and TRBJ1-5; possibly TRBD1 for D (5 bases). The CDR3 totals 12 residues. V lost 4 bases, J lost 7 bases, and 9 bases lay in between. The germline gives CDR1 SGDLS, CDR2 YYNGEE. The CDR3 is CASSQGGQPQHF. CDR3 nucleotide sequence: TGTGCCAGCAGCCAGGGAGGGCAGCCCCAGCATTTT.

This chain connects TRBV6-7 to TRBJ1-5; TRBD1 matches 9 bases. TRBV6-7 is flagged as an ORF with uncertain function. V shed 3 bases and J 4 bases; nucleotides not matched to a gene: 10. This CDR3 has 17 amino acids. The CDR3 loop reads CASSYRRDREVNQPQHF. Here the CDR3 DNA reads TGTGCCAGCAGTTATCGGCGGGACAGGGAGGTAAATCAGCCCCAGCATTTT.

This chain joins TRBV7-2 and TRBJ1-1, with D uncertain. The CDR3 loop spans 11 amino acids. The germline CDR1 and CDR2 sequences are SGHTA and FQGNSA. The germline V and J ends were trimmed by 2 bases and 11 bases, with 9 bases remaining between them. DNA for the CDR3: TGTGCCAGCAGCTTAAGAGTTAGGGCTTTCTTT. Its protein product is CASSLRVRAFF.

The chain is built from TRBV6-1 and TRBJ1-6; 7 nucleotides agree with TRBD1. Per the germline V gene, CDR1 is MNHNS and CDR2 is SASEGT. V shed 3 bases and J 10 bases; nucleotides not matched to a gene: 9. This CDR3 is 15 amino acids long. The CDR3 DNA reads TGTGCCAGCAGTGATCTCACACAGGGGTACTCACCCCTCCACTTT. Encoded protein: CASSDLTQGYSPLHF.

The V call is TRBV27, the J call TRBJ2-3; D remains ambiguous. Trimming shortened V by 6 bases and J by 0 bases, and 13 bases separated the two germline ends. The CDR3 is 15 residues long. Germline CDR1 MNHEY, CDR2 SMNVEV (reference sequence). Here the CDR3 reads CASRSRRLSTDTQYF. DNA for the CDR3: TGTGCCAGCAGGTCACGTAGACTTAGCACAGATACGCAGTATTTT.

With regard to this clone: Other DNA sequences of this sample code for an identical CDR3. The chain links TRBV7-2 to TRBJ1-5, with unresolved D. Germline CDR1 reads SGHTA; CDR2 reads FQGNSA. This CDR3 has 13 residues. Trimming pared 2 bases from V and 2 bases from J, leaving 4 bases between. The DNA for the CDR3 is TGTGCCAGCAGCTTACGGGGCAATCAGCCCCAGCATTTT. It encodes CASSLRGNQPQHF.

V gene TRBV7-8 combines with J gene TRBJ2-5, with TRBD2 identical over 9 bases. V shed 1 base and J 2 bases; nucleotides not matched to a gene: 5. This CDR3 has 16 residues. The germline gives CDR1 SGHVS, CDR2 FQNEAQ. The CDR3 spells CASSLGASGTQETQYF. The CDR3, as DNA: TGTGCCAGCAGCTTAGGGGCTAGCGGGACACAAGAGACCCAGTACTTC.

The V gene is TRBV5-6, the J gene TRBJ1-1; D is unresolved. Trimming stripped 1 base from V and 8 bases from J, with 6 bases between. The V gene's germline CDR1 is SGHDT and CDR2 YYEEEE. This CDR3 has 11 residues. The CDR3 region has the DNA TGTGCCAGCAGCTTGTATAGGGAAGCTTTCTTT. Residues: CASSLYREAFF.

The V and J genes are TRBV13 and TRBJ2-3, with 8 bases that match TRBD2. V shed 1 base, J shed 1 base, and the junction held 4 bases outside the gene matches. Looked up from germline, CDR1 is PRHDT and CDR2 is FYEKMQ (reference sequence). This CDR3 comprises 16 residues. CDR3 sequence (DNA): TGTGCCAGCAGCTTAGCGGGAGGGCCGGGCACAGATACGCAGTATTTT. As protein: CASSLAGGPGTDTQYF.

The chain employs TRBV9 and TRBJ2-1; 13 bases agree with TRBD2. The V gene's germline CDR1 is SGDLS and CDR2 YYNGEE. V trimming: 0 bases; J trimming: 5 bases; junction bases outside the gene matches: 5. CDR3 size: 17 residues. The CDR3 nucleotides are TGTGCCAGCAGCGTAGGGTCCGGACTAGCGGGGGACAATGAGCAGTTCTTC. Translation gives CASSVGSGLAGDNEQFF.

The rearrangement links TRBV5-1 to TRBJ2-3; 12 bases agree with TRBD2. V was clipped by 6 bases and J by 5 bases; unmatched bases: 7. The CDR3 length is 15 residues. Per germline, CDR1 SGHRS and CDR2 YFSETQ. The CDR3 region has the DNA TGCGCCAGCACCCCGACTAGCGGGGGAGGAGATACGCAGTATTTT. It encodes CASTPTSGGGDTQYF.

This clone appeared a single time. CDR3 region: CASSYSRQGWAGELFF. The CDR3 region has the DNA TGTGCCAGCAGTTACTCGAGACAGGGGTGGGCCGGGGAGCTGTTTTTT. The rearrangement links TRBV6-5 to TRBJ2-2, with 8 bases identical to TRBD1. The germline V gene has CDR1 MNHEY and CDR2 SVGAGI. This CDR3 has 16 residues. With V trimmed by 0 bases and J by 6 bases, 6 bases remained unmatched.

V gene TRBV7-8 combines with J gene TRBJ1-1; the D is unclear. V lost 1 base to trimming and J lost 1 base, with 7 bases between them. This CDR3 has 14 residues. The germline V gene encodes CDR1 SGHVS and CDR2 FQNEAQ. CDR3 in DNA: TGTGCCAGCAGCTTAGGCGGAAAGAACACTGAAGCTTTCTTT. Its protein is CASSLGGKNTEAFF.

This chain links TRBV4-2 with TRBJ1-5; D gene uncertain. Between the trimmed V and J ends, which lost 5 bases and 3 bases, there was a span of 5 bases. CDR1 is LGHNA and CDR2 is YNFKEQ in the germline V gene. The CDR3 sequence is 12 residues long. Here the CDR3 reads CASSYTNQPQHF. The CDR3 DNA reads TGTGCCAGCAGCTACACCAATCAGCCCCAGCATTTT.

The chain has TRBV5-4 and TRBJ1-4; 9 nucleotides agree with TRBD1. Trimming took 4 bases from V and 8 from J; bases not matched to a gene: 9. This CDR3 comprises 15 residues. Germline CDR1 and CDR2: SGHNT and YYREEE (reference sequence). The CDR3 nucleotides are TGTGCCAGCAGCACCCGGGACAGGGTCACCGAAAAACTGTTTTTT. Translated, it gives CASSTRDRVTEKLFF.

In DNA, the CDR3 is TGCGCCAGCAGCCTTCAGGGAGCTGGGGCCAACGTCCTGACTTTC. This translates into CASSLQGAGANVLTF. V usage is TRBV4-1 and J usage is TRBJ2-6; D could derive from TRBD1 or TRBD2 (5 bases each). The CDR3 contains 15 residues. V was pared by 4 bases and J by 2 bases, with 9 bases between. Germline V gene sequence: CDR1 MGHRA, CDR2 YSYEKL.

The V gene is TRBV5-4, the J gene TRBJ1-2; the match to TRBD1 covers 7 bases. V lost 2 bases and J lost 0; bases outside the gene matches: 4. The CDR3 totals 15 residues. Germline loops: CDR1 SGHNT, CDR2 YYREEE (reference sequence). CDR3 region: CASSLKTGTNYGYTF. In DNA, the CDR3 is TGTGCCAGCAGCTTAAAGACAGGGACTAACTATGGCTACACCTTC.

V usage is TRBV7-9 and J usage is TRBJ2-7, with D perhaps matching TRBD2 (5 bases). V lost 3 bases and J 0 bases, leaving 12 bases between the germline ends. This CDR3 region has 15 residues. Germline V gene data show CDR1 as SEHNR and CDR2 as FQNEAQ (reference sequence). CDR3 sequence reads: CASSFRIGSSYEQYF. CDR3 bases: TGTGCCAGCAGCTTCCGAATAGGGAGCTCCTACGAGCAGTACTTC.

This chain links TRBV7-3 with TRBJ2-7; D not resolved. CDR1 is SGHTA, CDR2 FQGTGA, per germline. The V gene lost 2 bases and the J gene lost 4 bases, with 3 bases spanning the gap. This CDR3 spans 11 amino acids. Written as DNA, the CDR3 is TGTGCCAGCAGCTTAGAGTACGAGCAGTACTTC. Translating gives CASSLEYEQYF. The full variable domain, rest sourced from reference TRBV7-3 and TRBJ2-7, is GAGVSQTPSNKVTEKGKYVELRCDPISGHTALYWYRQSLGQGPEFLIYFQGTGAADDSGLPNDRFFAVRPEGSVSTLKIQRTERGDSAVYLCASSLEYEQYFGPGTRLTVT.

The chain carries TRBV7-9 and TRBJ1-2; D remains unclear. CDR3 length equals 17 residues. Germline V gives CDR1 SEHNR, CDR2 FQNEAQ (reference sequence). The V gene lost 4 bases and the J gene lost 6 bases, with 24 bases spanning the gap. This CDR3 reads CASSSAKGAASANGYTF. CDR3 nucleotide sequence: TGTGCCAGCAGCTCAGCGAAAGGCGCGGCGAGCGCAAATGGCTACACCTTC.

The gene calls are TRBV5-1 and TRBJ2-2; TRBD2 matches at 14 bases. J was trimmed by 8 bases and V by 4 bases; bases with no gene match: 7. This CDR3 spans 16 amino acids. The V gene's germline CDR1 is SGHRS and CDR2 YFSETQ. The CDR3 nucleotides are TGCGCCAGCAGCCCAGGACTAGCGGGAGGATTGGGGGAGCTGTTTTTT. Protein product: CASSPGLAGGLGELFF. Full variable domain (remainder filled in from reference TRBV5-1 and TRBJ2-2): KAGVTQTPRYLIKTRGQQVTLSCSPISGHRSVSWYQQTPGQGLQFLFEYFSETQRNKGNFPGRFSGRQFSNSRSEMNVSTLELGDSALYLCASSPGLAGGLGELFFGEGSRLTVL.

This chain uses TRBV20-1 with TRBJ2-5; 7 positions match TRBD1. This CDR3 is built from 11 residues. Germline loops: CDR1 DFQATT, CDR2 SNEGSKA (reference sequence). The CDR3 DNA reads TGCAGCTCCCCGGGACAGGAGACCCAGTACTTC. Translating gives CSSPGQETQYF.

The rearrangement uses TRBV5-1 and TRBJ2-7, with 7 bases matching TRBD2. After removal of 4 bases from V and 4 bases from J, the junction contained 8 bases not matched to a gene. In germline, CDR1 is SGHRS, CDR2 YFSETQ. The CDR3 length is 14 residues. The CDR3 coding sequence is TGCGCCAGCAGCCTGGGGGACGGGAGGTACGAGCAGTACTTC. Its protein product is CASSLGDGRYEQYF.

This sequence joins TRBV4-2 and TRBJ2-3, with TRBD2 matching over 9 bases. This CDR3 region has 15 residues. Looked up from germline, CDR1 is LGHNA and CDR2 is YNFKEQ. The ends lost 5 bases at V and 1 base at J; junction bases unmatched: 4. DNA for the CDR3: TGTGCCAGCAGCGCATGGACTAGCGGCACAGATACGCAGTATTTT. Translated, it gives CASSAWTSGTDTQYF.

This chain uses TRBV30 with TRBJ1-5, with D possibly being TRBD1 (5 bases). The length of the CDR3 is 13 residues. The germline V gene encodes CDR1 GTSNPN and CDR2 SVGIG (reference sequence). Trimming removed 1 base from V and 6 bases from J, with 10 bases in between. This CDR3 is CAWSEGDLQPQHF. CDR3 coding DNA: TGTGCCTGGAGTGAAGGGGATCTTCAGCCCCAGCATTTT.

This chain connects TRBV18 to TRBJ2-7; D perhaps matches TRBD2 (7 bases). V was cut by 2 bases and J by 4 bases, with 21 bases left in between. The germline CDR1 and CDR2 sequences are KGHSH and LQKENI. The CDR3 is made up of 17 amino acids. CDR3 residues: CASSPLERGGLYYEQYF. CDR3 nucleotide sequence: TGTGCCAGCTCACCATTGGAAAGGGGGGGCCTTTATTACGAGCAGTACTTC.

The chain carries TRBV5-8 and TRBJ2-3; no firm D call. Germline CDR1 SGHTS, CDR2 YDEGEE. V was clipped by 2 bases and J by 6 bases, with 7 bases between them. This CDR3 is 12 amino acids long. The CDR3 DNA follows: TGTGCCAGCAGCTTCTTAGGGGATACGCAGTATTTT. Translation: CASSFLGDTQYF.

As concerns this clone: At one end the junction does not follow the germline gene, possibly because of a read error. V gene TRBV7-7 combines with J gene TRBJ2-3, with TRBD1 matching 7 bases. This CDR3 contains 13 residues. From germline, CDR1 is SSHAT and CDR2 FNYEAQ (reference sequence). In nucleotides, the CDR3 is TGTGCTAGCAGCTTATCAGGGGGAGATACGCAGTATTTT. Translating gives CASSLSGGDTQYF.

The gene calls are TRBV5-4 and TRBJ2-7, with D perhaps given as TRBD1 or TRBD2 (5 bases each). With 5 bases removed from V and 3 bases from J, the gap between germline ends came to 9 bases. Germline V lookup: CDR1 SGHNT, CDR2 YYREEE (reference sequence). The CDR3 has 12 amino acids. The chain's CDR3 is CASSSGSYEQYF. The CDR3 DNA reads as TGTGCCAGCAGTTCAGGGAGCTACGAGCAGTACTTC.